This record concerns one T cell receptor beta chain sequence. This CDR3 has 13 residues. From germline, CDR1 is SNHLY and CDR2 FYNNEI. The trim removed 6 bases at V and 5 bases at J, leaving 6 bases unmatched. The data were obtained in a study of blood T cell repertoires in COVID-19. TCRdb's table, derived via immunoSEQ multiplex PCR, lists solely in-frame clones and lacks some. The sample lists roughly 390,000 clones; roughly 86% were seen once. The receptor was isolated from a woman in her twenties or thirties with COVID-19, enrolled during active disease. This chain links TRBV2 with TRBJ2-7; TRBD2 matches 8 bases. The material sequenced was peripheral blood. CDR3 sequence reads: CASSPGTRDEQYF. CDR3 nucleotide sequence: TGTGCCAGCAGCCCCGGGACTAGGGACGAGCAGTACTTC. Together with reference TRBV2 and TRBJ2-7, the CDR3 gives the full variable domain: EPEVTQTPSHQVTQMGQEVILRCVPISNHLYFYWYRQILGQKVEFLVSFYNNEISEKSEIFDDQFSVERPDGSNFTLKIRSTKLEDSAMYFCASSPGTRDEQYFGPGTRLTVT.